This TCR beta chain is from a study of blood T cells in healthy people across ages. Every sample had a minimum of 7 million PBMCs isolated. Study-level findings and limits: PBMCs that were unsorted prevented a conclusive naive versus antigen-experienced comparison. Getting older went along with TCR beta diversity per million T cells dropping roughly linearly.

For the second PCR, which ran for about 6 to 11 cycles, a sample-barcoded 5' primer and a J-beta primer mix were used. Each cDNA molecule received a tag from a template-switch adaptor that had 12 random nucleotides. A single record per CDR3 protein comes from TCRdb applying MiXCR to the 5' RACE reads. The data show 1.5 million to 2 million distinct CDR3 sequences, about 32% seen once. The CDR3 is 15 amino acids. The germline V gene encodes CDR1 SGHTA and CDR2 FQGNSA. V lost 1 base to trimming and J lost 3 bases, with 10 bases between them. This clonotype has at least ten counts. Its antigen remains unknown.

This TCR derives from a woman in her 30s in good health. The chain couples TRBV7-2 to TRBJ2-1; D gene uncertain. Material for sequencing was blood. In DNA form, the CDR3 reads TGTGCCAGCAGCTTAGAACGAGCCAGCTACAATGAGCAGTTCTTC. Encoded protein: CASSLERASYNEQFF.